Its frequency marks the clone carrying this TCR beta chain as medium-sized (0.01 to 0.1%). The data derive from a study of T cell clusters in autoimmune cytopenias. TRB was amplified from 250 ng of peripheral blood genomic DNA per sample. Multiplex touch-down PCR amplified TRB using TRB-A and TRB-B pools in one tube. TCRdb reprocessed the multiplex PCR reads; each CDR3 protein has one entry and no DNA is given. The table for this sample gives around 4,800 distinct CDR3 sequences. This CDR3 has 14 amino acids. Per germline, CDR1 SGHNT and CDR2 YENEEA. The same data also contributed to another study, on T cell repertoires in aging, cancer and after chemotherapy. Per that paper: Healthy donors lost TCR diversity with age mainly through richness, cancer patients through richness and evenness. In each cancer cohort, median generation probability increased across chemotherapy, suggesting thymic output rebounded.

The clonotype originates from a human donor with an autoimmune cytopenia or autoimmune hepatitis (not recorded which). V usage is TRBV11-3 and J usage is TRBJ2-3; the TCRdb D gene call, TRBD1, has no DNA to confirm it. The specimen was peripheral blood. This CDR3 reads CASSRTGPVNTQYF. Variable domain in full (rest from reference TRBV11-3 and TRBJ2-3): EAGVVQSPRYKIIEKKQPVAFWCNPISGHNTLYWYLQNLGQGPELLIRYENEEAVDDSQLPKDRFSAERLKGVDSTLKIQPAELGDSAVYLCASSRTGPVNTQYFGPGTRLTVL.